The 14 T cell receptor beta chains below come from one sample, sequenced in a study of PD-L1 blockade in urothelial cancer. Sequencing was performed with immunoSEQ multiplex PCR; in TCRdb, only in-frame clones are kept and a portion is missing. The sample includes about 26,000 clones, 80% to 90% of them seen just once. The material was PBMCs, obtained around atezolizumab (anti-PD-L1) treatment. Every receptor here comes from a man aged 60 to 69 with urothelial cancer.

The rearrangement uses TRBV7-6 and TRBJ1-1, with D maybe TRBD1 (6 bases). V was clipped by 0 bases and J by 7 bases, with 15 bases between them. Germline values: CDR1 SGHVS, CDR2 FNYEAQ. The CDR3 sequence is 15 residues long. This CDR3 reads CASSLASDSLNEAFF. The DNA of the CDR3 is TGTGCCAGCAGCTTAGCGTCGGACAGCCTAAATGAAGCTTTCTTT.

The chain carries TRBV19 and TRBJ1-1, with D unresolved. The CDR3 length is 11 residues. Trimming cost V 3 bases and J 8 bases, with 7 bases left between them. Germline CDR1 is LNHDA and CDR2 is SQIVND (reference sequence). CDR3 sequence reads: CASSIWREAFF. CDR3 sequence (DNA): TGTGCCAGTAGTATCTGGAGGGAAGCTTTCTTT.

This chain joins TRBV6-1 and TRBJ2-7; TRBD1 aligns across 7 bases. Germline assignment: CDR1 MNHNS and CDR2 SASEGT. This CDR3 comprises 18 residues. V shed 4 bases, J shed 4 bases, and the junction held 19 bases outside the gene matches. CDR3 protein: CASSGPTTGTESSYEQYF. The CDR3 DNA sequence: TGTGCCAGCAGTGGACCGACAACCGGGACAGAATCTTCGTACGAGCAGTACTTC.

V usage is TRBV7-6 and J usage is TRBJ1-6; D not resolved. V lost 5 bases, J lost 9 bases, and 11 bases lay in between. The CDR3 has 13 residues. Germline loops: CDR1 SGHVS, CDR2 FNYEAQ. CDR3 sequence: CASSAVEASPLHF. The CDR3 region has the DNA TGTGCCAGCAGCGCGGTAGAGGCTTCACCCCTCCACTTT.

The chain joins TRBV19 to TRBJ1-5; D not resolved. The CDR3 length is 16 residues. Trimming removed 0 bases from V and 0 bases from J, with 9 bases in between. Germline CDR1 reads LNHDA; CDR2 reads SQIVND (reference sequence). CDR3 residues: CASSIEGVYSNQPQHF. The CDR3 region has the DNA TGTGCCAGTAGTATAGAGGGAGTTTATAGCAATCAGCCCCAGCATTTT.

The genes are TRBV15 and TRBJ2-1; the D gene is possibly TRBD2 (5 bases). CDR3 length: 13 residues. Trimming cost V 6 bases and J 7 bases, with 13 bases left between them. In germline, CDR1 is LNHNV, CDR2 YYDKDF (reference sequence). The CDR3 loop reads CATRGSGRNEQFF. The CDR3 DNA sequence: TGTGCCACCAGAGGGAGTGGTCGAAATGAGCAGTTCTTC.

The chain links TRBV27 to TRBJ2-2; D ambiguous. V was trimmed by 4 bases and J by 2 bases, leaving 8 bases between them. The germline CDR1 and CDR2 sequences are MNHEY and SMNVEV (reference sequence). CDR3 length: 14 residues. Here the CDR3 DNA reads TGTGCCAGCAGTTATCGGGTTAACACCGGGGAGCTGTTTTTT. Amino acids: CASSYRVNTGELFF.

A single count supports this clone. The V gene is TRBV7-3, the J gene TRBJ2-4, with D perhaps matching TRBD1 (7 bases). The germline CDR1 and CDR2 sequences are SGHTA and FQGTGA. The CDR3 runs to 14 residues. Trimming left V 1 base short and J 6 bases short, with 10 bases between. CDR3 sequence (DNA): TGTGCCAGCAGCTTAAGACAGGGACTAAACATTCAGTACTTC. Its protein product is CASSLRQGLNIQYF.

The chain carries TRBV4-1 and TRBJ2-2; possible D gene TRBD2, 6 bases. V dropped 3 bases and J dropped 6 bases, with 17 bases sitting between them. CDR1 and CDR2 (germline): MGHRA, YSYEKL. This CDR3 region has 16 residues. CDR3 amino acids: CASSHWVGGGAGELFF. CDR3 sequence (DNA): TGCGCCAGCAGCCACTGGGTGGGAGGTGGGGCCGGGGAGCTGTTTTTT.

This chain connects TRBV5-4 to TRBJ2-1, with 8 bases that match TRBD1. V shed 4 bases, J shed 6 bases, and the junction held 21 bases outside the gene matches. Germline V gene data show CDR1 as SGHNT and CDR2 as YYREEE (reference sequence). The CDR3 is 19 amino acids. CDR3 DNA sequence: TGTGCCAGCAGCCGGGGAGTGTCTTTAGAGCAGGGGGCGCGCAATGAGCAGTTCTTC. Protein: CASSRGVSLEQGARNEQFF.

The chain combines TRBV11-2 with TRBJ2-7, with D perhaps matching TRBD2 (5 bases). The CDR3 totals 16 residues. Germline V gives CDR1 SGHAT, CDR2 FQNNGV. The V and J ends lost 1 base and 7 bases respectively, with 20 bases between them. The CDR3 spells CASSLGVASNNWEQYF. The CDR3 DNA is TGTGCCAGCAGCTTAGGCGTGGCTAGCAACAATTGGGAGCAGTACTTC.

The chain couples TRBV5-4 to TRBJ1-2; possible D gene TRBD1, 6 bases. This CDR3 is 16 amino acids long. V lost 4 bases and J 10 bases, leaving 26 bases between the germline ends. The germline gives CDR1 SGHNT, CDR2 YYREEE (reference sequence). The CDR3 reads CASSLRRTDPAHPYTF. The CDR3 coding sequence is TGTGCCAGCAGCCTGAGGCGGACAGACCCCGCACATCCCTACACCTTC. Based on the CDR3 plus reference TRBV5-4 and TRBJ1-2, the full variable domain is ETGVTQSPTHLIKTRGQQVTLRCSSQSGHNTVSWYQQALGQGPQFIFQYYREEENGRGNFPPRFSGLQFPNYSSELNVNALELDDSALYLCASSLRRTDPAHPYTFGSGTRLTVV.

The chain is built from TRBV11-2 and TRBJ2-1; 10 nucleotides line up with TRBD2. This CDR3 region has 18 residues. The germline V gene has CDR1 SGHAT and CDR2 FQNNGV. V gave up 4 bases and J gave up 7 bases; unmatched junction bases: 16. This CDR3 is CASSSLYPPAGGGNEQFF. DNA for the CDR3: TGTGCCAGCAGCTCCCTTTACCCCCCAGCGGGAGGGGGAAATGAGCAGTTCTTC.

J is TRBJ2-1 and V is TRBV2, with D maybe TRBD2 (6 bases). CDR1 and CDR2 from the germline V gene are SNHLY and FYNNEI. Trimming took off 8 bases at V and 6 bases at J, with 17 bases between the two ends. This CDR3 has 14 amino acids. CDR3 protein: CASGSLAVTNEQFF. The CDR3 DNA reads TGTGCCAGCGGTAGTTTAGCGGTTACCAATGAGCAGTTCTTC.